The rows below give T cell receptor beta chains drawn from one sample of a study of identical twins. TCRdb redid the calling of the 5' RACE reads with MiXCR, one entry per CDR3 protein. Of 500,000 to 650,000 distinct CDR3 sequences in the sample, approximately 20% were seen once. These same records also appear under a second study, on yellow fever vaccine responses in identical twins.

Input material: CD4+ T cells sorted from blood. These receptors all stem from a woman under 30 in good health. Both conserved end residues are part of each CDR3. Fields, in order: J gene, V gene, clone size, D gene, CDR3 DNA, CDR3 protein. D genes are given only for firm matches. The listing skips clone size in some rows; elsewhere it reads once, few, many or a size class.

>TRBJ2-1|TRBV7-6|few|NA
TGTGCCAGCAGCTTCGGCGGGGAGCCTTACAATGAGCAGTTCTTC
CASSFGGEPYNEQFF
>TRBJ2-2|TRBV28|NA|NA
TGTGCCAGCAGTTTAGTCGGGGTCACCGGGGAGCTGTTTTTT
CASSLVGVTGELFF
>TRBJ2-6|TRBV7-3|NA|NA
TGTGCCAGCGGGGGCTCTGGGGCCAACGTCCTGACTTTC
CASGGSGANVLTF
>TRBJ1-2|TRBV5-5|few|NA
TGTGCCAGCAGCCCACAGGGTACTAACTATGGCTACACCTTC
CASSPQGTNYGYTF
>TRBJ2-5|TRBV5-1|few|TRBD2
TGCGCCAGCAGTCTTGGCTTAGCGGGAGGAGCCGGGGAGACCCAGTACTTC
CASSLGLAGGAGETQYF
>TRBJ1-4|TRBV28|NA|TRBD1
TGTGCCAGCCGCTTGGGACAGAGAGAAAAACTGTTTTTT
CASRLGQREKLFF
>TRBJ1-1|TRBV5-6|NA|NA
TGTGCCAGCAGCAGTGGATTGGGGACTCGGGGACCTATCTACACTGAAGCTTTCTTT
CASSSGLGTRGPIYTEAFF
>TRBJ2-3|TRBV3-1|NA|NA
TGTGCCTGCTGCCAAGAAGGGGGGGCACACAATACGCAGTATTTT
CACCQEGGAHNTQYF
>TRBJ2-2|TRBV12-3/TRBV12-4|many|TRBD1
TGTGCCAGCAACCCCAGGGGGCCCCGGAACACCGGGGAGCTGTTTTTT
CASNPRGPRNTGELFF
>TRBJ2-2|TRBV5-6|NA|TRBD1
TGTGCCAGCAGCTGGACAGGGAAAAACACCGGGGAGCTGTTTTTT
CASSWTGKNTGELFF
>TRBJ2-3|TRBV12-3/TRBV12-4|NA|NA
TGTGCCAGCAGCATCAGCGGGCTCGCAGATACGCAGTATTTT
CASSISGLADTQYF
>TRBJ2-2|TRBV6-5|NA|NA
TGTGCCAGCAGTTACTCGTTCGACACCGGGGAGCTGTTTTTT
CASSYSFDTGELFF
>TRBJ2-2|TRBV15|few|TRBD2
TGTGCCACCAGCAGAGAAATAGCGGGCCGCATAGGGACCGGGGAGCTGTTTTTT
CATSREIAGRIGTGELFF
>TRBJ2-3|TRBV5-6|few|TRBD2
TGCGCCAGCAGTCCCGGACTAGCGGATACGCAGTATTTT
CASSPGLADTQYF
>TRBJ2-1|TRBV10-2|NA|NA
TGCGCCAGCAGGGAGGCGGTCAGCTCCTACAATGAGCAGTTCTTC
CASREAVSSYNEQFF
>TRBJ2-1|TRBV12-3/TRBV12-4|many|NA
TGTGCCAGCAGTTTTAATGAGCAGTTCTTC
CASSFNEQFF
>TRBJ1-1|TRBV7-9|few|TRBD1
TGTGCCAGCATTTTGACAGGGGATACTGAAGCTTTCTTT
CASILTGDTEAFF
>TRBJ2-3|TRBV3-1|few|NA
TGTGCCAGCAGCCAAGCAGGGGTTGCAGATACGCAGTATTTT
CASSQAGVADTQYF
>TRBJ2-3|TRBV12-3/TRBV12-4|NA|TRBD2
TGTGCCAGCAGTTTTTATGCGGGGGGCCCGAACACAGATACGCAGTATTTT
CASSFYAGGPNTDTQYF
>TRBJ2-7|TRBV25-1|NA|TRBD2
TGTGCCAGCAGTGACCCAGGACTAGCGGGGAGGGAGTCCTACGAGCAGTACTTC
CASSDPGLAGRESYEQYF
>TRBJ1-5|TRBV7-9|few|TRBD1
TGTGCCAGCAGCTCAGCAGGGGGCAAGGGCAATCAGCCCCAGCATTTT
CASSSAGGKGNQPQHF
>TRBJ2-2|TRBV7-9|NA|TRBD2
TGTGCCAGCAGCTTAGCCGGGACTAGCGGGAGCCCCGGGGAGCTGTTTTTT
CASSLAGTSGSPGELFF
>TRBJ2-6|TRBV27|NA|NA
TGTGCCAGCCGACCTGCTGGGGCCAACGTCCTGACTTTC
CASRPAGANVLTF
>TRBJ2-1|TRBV20-1|few|NA
TGCAGTGCTAGTCGAGGAGTAGCCCCCCCCTACAATGAGCAGTTCTTC
CSASRGVAPPYNEQFF
>TRBJ2-4|TRBV5-1|NA|NA
TGCGCCAGCAGCTTGGTAGGGTTAGGGGAAAACATTCAGTACTTC
CASSLVGLGENIQYF
>TRBJ1-2|TRBV12-3/TRBV12-4|NA|NA
TGTGCCAGCAGTTCGGGCCGTCGGGGATATGGCTACACCTTC
CASSSGRRGYGYTF
>TRBJ2-3|TRBV20-1|few|NA
TGCAGTGCTAGTGAGCGGGCCACAGATACGCAGTATTTT
CSASERATDTQYF
>TRBJ2-1|TRBV5-1|NA|NA
TGCGCCAGCAGCTCGAACCTAGGTTGGAACGAGCAGTTCTTC
CASSSNLGWNEQFF
>TRBJ1-1|TRBV2|few|TRBD1
TGTGCCAGCAGTGAGGGCAGGGGGTACACTGAAGCTTTCTTT
CASSEGRGYTEAFF
>TRBJ1-2|TRBV25-1|NA|NA
TGTGCCAGCAGTGAAGGAAGAAACTATGGCTACACCTTC
CASSEGRNYGYTF
>TRBJ2-3|TRBV27|few|NA
TGTGCCAGCAGTTCTTTAGCGTCAGATACGCAGTATTTT
CASSSLASDTQYF
>TRBJ1-2|TRBV28|few|NA
TGTGCCAGCAGTTTACTAGACTATGGCTACACCTTC
CASSLLDYGYTF
>TRBJ2-7|TRBV11-2|many|NA
TGTGCCAGCAGCTTCGGCGCCTCTTTATTAAGTCGGTACGAGCAGTACTTC
CASSFGASLLSRYEQYF
>TRBJ2-1|TRBV12-3/TRBV12-4|NA|TRBD2
TGTGCCAGCAGTTCCGGACTAGCGGGAGCTGGGGGCAATGAGCAGTTCTTC
CASSSGLAGAGGNEQFF
>TRBJ1-2|TRBV28|NA|NA
TGTGCCAGCAGTAGGGGAATCTATGGCTACACCTTC
CASSRGIYGYTF
>TRBJ2-2|TRBV2|NA|TRBD2
TGTGCCAGCACCGAGGGACTAGCGGGAGTAACCGGGGAGCTGTTTTTT
CASTEGLAGVTGELFF
>TRBJ1-1|TRBV7-9|many|NA
TGTGCCAGCAGCTTAGTTAGTGAGACTGAAGCTTTCTTT
CASSLVSETEAFF
>TRBJ1-1|TRBV20-1|NA|TRBD1
TGCAGTGCTTCAGGGGGAGGCACTGAAGCTTTCTTT
CSASGGGTEAFF
>TRBJ2-5|TRBV12-3/TRBV12-4|NA|TRBD2
TGTGCCAGCAGTTTTCGGACTAGCGGGGGTTTGGAGACCCAGTACTTC
CASSFRTSGGLETQYF
>TRBJ2-3|TRBV6-4|few|NA
TGTGCCAGCAGTGCCGAGTACAGTAATACGCAGTATTTT
CASSAEYSNTQYF
>TRBJ2-2|TRBV2|NA|NA
TGTGCCAGCACTGATTCCCCCGTATTGATCGGGGAGCTGTTTTTT
CASTDSPVLIGELFF
>TRBJ2-1|TRBV7-2|few|NA
TGTGCCAGCAGCTTAGCCATTAGCGCCTACAATGAGCAGTTCTTC
CASSLAISAYNEQFF
>TRBJ2-6|TRBV7-9|once|NA
TGTGCCAGCAGCTTGTTGTTCGGGTTTGGGGCCAACGTCCTGACTTTC
CASSLLFGFGANVLTF
>TRBJ2-7|TRBV28|NA|TRBD2
TGTGCCAGCAGTTATCCGTTGGGGACTAGCGGGAGGTACGAGCAGTACTTC
CASSYPLGTSGRYEQYF
>TRBJ1-5|TRBV12-3/TRBV12-4|NA|NA
TGTGCCAGCAGTTTAGAAAGGGTTGGTCAGCCCCAGCATTTT
CASSLERVGQPQHF
>TRBJ2-2|TRBV6-1|NA|TRBD1
TGTGCCAGCAGAGCCGGGACAGGGCGGCTTTTAAACACCGGGGAGCTGTTTTTT
CASRAGTGRLLNTGELFF